This T cell receptor (beta chain) was documented in a study of blood T cell repertoires in COVID-19. Turning to the study itself: Acute-phase and convalescent COVID-19 samples originated in the United States, Italy and Spain. T cells, B-cell-depleted T cells, or PBMCs provided the cDNA or gDNA that served as material.

Germline values: CDR1 GTSNPN, CDR2 SVGIG (reference sequence). The CDR3 covers 14 residues. Unmatched junction bases numbered 12, after V lost 5 bases and J lost 6 bases. How the authors handled the data: It was from reference gene primer amplification that nucleated cell counts were estimated. TCRdb keeps only in-frame clones here, not all; method: immunoSEQ multiplex PCR. The DNA gave D and trimming, while V, J and clone size come from that table. The table includes about 260,000 clones, approximately 86% detected once. This chain links TRBV30 with TRBJ1-1; 7 bases match TRBD1. The clonotype originates from a human donor in a cohort sampled during active COVID-19. The sequencing sample was made of peripheral blood. The DNA for the CDR3 is TGTGCCTGGGCTAGGACAGGCTGGCAACCTGAAGCTTTCTTT. Translation: CAWARTGWQPEAFF.